The next 13 T cell receptor beta chains were all read from a single sample in a study of OX40 agonist ivuxolimab in advanced cancers. Some clones are missing from TCRdb's copy, which holds only in-frame ones; the method was immunoSEQ multiplex PCR. This sample has 65,000 to 95,000 clones, with around 80% found just once. The specimen was CD4+ or CD8+ T cells sorted from blood, collected in a trial of the OX40 agonist ivuxolimab. These receptors were taken from an adult with an advanced solid tumor such as melanoma, head and neck, liver or kidney cancer.

Here the CDR3 reads CASSSRQARGSGANVLTF. The CDR3 DNA follows: TGCGCCAGCAGCTCTCGACAGGCTCGGGGATCTGGGGCCAACGTCCTGACTTTC. The chain links TRBV5-1 to TRBJ2-6, with TRBD1 as a possible D gene (6 bases). CDR3 size: 18 residues. V gave up 3 bases and J gave up 1 base, with 17 bases separating them. Germline CDR1 SGHRS, CDR2 YFSETQ.

The chain has TRBV28 and TRBJ2-3; D gene uncertain. The V end was cut by 6 bases, the J end by 2 bases, with 9 bases between. The V gene's germline CDR1 is MDHEN and CDR2 SYDVKM. This CDR3 is 13 amino acids long. The CDR3 sequence is CASSPPVTDTQYF. The CDR3 nucleotides are TGTGCCAGCAGCCCACCCGTCACAGATACGCAGTATTTT.

The J gene is TRBJ1-2, the V gene TRBV7-9, with 7 bases lining up with TRBD1. Germline CDR1 is SEHNR and CDR2 is FQNEAQ (reference sequence). J was trimmed by 5 bases and V by 5 bases; bases with no gene match: 5. The CDR3 has 13 residues. The CDR3, as DNA: TGTGCCAGCAGCCCCAGGGGGGGGTATGGCTACACCTTC. It specifies CASSPRGGYGYTF.

The CDR3 region is CASSPPSGGEQFF. The CDR3 bases are TGTGCCAGCTCCCCCCCTTCCGGGGGTGAGCAGTTCTTC. V gene TRBV18 combines with J gene TRBJ2-1; TRBD2 is a possible D gene (6 bases). There are 13 residues in the CDR3. CDR1 and CDR2 from the germline V gene are KGHSH and LQKENI. V was clipped by 6 bases and J by 9 bases, with 15 bases between them.

V gene TRBV30 combines with J gene TRBJ2-1; 10 bases map to TRBD2. The V segment lost 7 bases and the J segment 0 bases; nucleotides outside the gene matches: 3. CDR3 size: 14 residues. CDR1 is GTSNPN and CDR2 is SVGIG in the germline V gene (reference sequence). CDR3 residues: CASSSGSSYNEQFF. The CDR3 coding sequence is TGTGCCTCCTCTAGCGGGAGCTCCTACAATGAGCAGTTCTTC.

The rearrangement joins TRBV6-5 to TRBJ2-5, with D hard to call. CDR3 length equals 14 residues. Germline V CDR1 and CDR2: MNHEY, SVGAGI. V lost 5 bases to trimming and J lost 4 bases, with 14 bases between them. CDR3 in DNA: TGTGCCAGCAGTCTCGCCAGTGCGCGAGAGACCCAGTACTTC. It is translated as CASSLASARETQYF.

The chain joins TRBV5-1 to TRBJ2-5; D remains ambiguous. Germline CDR1 SGHRS, CDR2 YFSETQ. This CDR3 spans 13 amino acids. The V gene lost 0 bases and the J gene lost 5 bases, with 8 bases spanning the gap. CDR3 bases: TGCGCCAGCAGCTTGGACCGGCCGGAGACCCAGTACTTC. Translated, it gives CASSLDRPETQYF.

The V call is TRBV27, the J call TRBJ1-2, with TRBD1 as a possible D gene (5 bases). CDR1 and CDR2 (germline): MNHEY, SMNVEV (reference sequence). This CDR3 comprises 15 residues. V was trimmed by 6 bases and J by 4 bases, leaving 18 bases between them. The CDR3: CASSPGTGMVYGYTF. CDR3 bases: TGTGCCAGCAGCCCTGGCACAGGTATGGTCTATGGCTACACCTTC.

The genes are TRBV5-1 and TRBJ2-7; TRBD1 agrees at 7 bases. Germline values: CDR1 SGHRS, CDR2 YFSETQ. This CDR3 has 13 residues. The V segment lost 5 bases and the J segment 6 bases; nucleotides outside the gene matches: 8. The CDR3 spells CASRPGQAAEQYF. CDR3 DNA sequence: TGCGCCAGCAGGCCCGGACAGGCAGCCGAGCAGTACTTC. Together with reference TRBV5-1 and TRBJ2-7, the CDR3 gives the full variable domain: KAGVTQTPRYLIKTRGQQVTLSCSPISGHRSVSWYQQTPGQGLQFLFEYFSETQRNKGNFPGRFSGRQFSNSRSEMNVSTLELGDSALYLCASRPGQAAEQYFGPGTRLTVT.

The rearrangement uses TRBV18 and TRBJ2-1; weak D call: TRBD1 (7 bases). The V and J ends lost 5 bases and 15 bases respectively, with 17 bases between them. Germline values: CDR1 KGHSH, CDR2 LQKENI. This CDR3 has 12 amino acids. Here the CDR3 DNA reads TGTGCCAGCTCATCCACAGGGGACTTCTGGTTCTTC. As protein: CASSSTGDFWFF.

In its sample, this clone was seen once. This chain uses TRBV30 with TRBJ2-5; D is unresolved. CDR3 size: 12 residues. In germline, CDR1 is GTSNPN, CDR2 SVGIG (reference sequence). Deletions cut 2 bases from V and 5 bases from J, with 9 bases between. The CDR3 spells CAWSRAWETQYF. CDR3 DNA sequence: TGTGCCTGGAGTCGGGCGTGGGAGACCCAGTACTTC.

The V and J genes are TRBV6-1 and TRBJ2-5; no definite D call. CDR1 is MNHNS, CDR2 SASEGT, per germline. CDR3 length equals 15 residues. V lost 8 bases and J 7 bases, leaving 23 bases between the germline ends. The CDR3 protein is CASLPSVGLVGTQYF. For the CDR3, the DNA is TGTGCCAGCCTGCCTTCAGTGGGGTTAGTAGGGACCCAGTACTTC.

This clone was found once. V gene TRBV6-1 combines with J gene TRBJ2-2; 9 bases fit TRBD1. This CDR3 has 15 amino acids. CDR1 and CDR2 (germline): MNHNS, SASEGT. Trimming removed 2 bases from V and 6 bases from J; junction bases left unmatched: 4. The CDR3 here is CASSEWRQGAGELFF. CDR3 nucleotide sequence: TGTGCCAGCAGTGAATGGAGACAGGGGGCCGGGGAGCTGTTTTTT.